What follows are 16 T cell receptor beta chains derived from one specimen sequenced in a study of cytomegalovirus exposure and HLA in healthy donors. Data came from immunoSEQ multiplex PCR; TCRdb stores just in-frame clones and leaves some out. The sample lists about 160,000 clones, 96% occurring once. The sample comprised PBMCs. These receptors all come from a woman between 18 and 29 years old in good health and CMV-seronegative.

The V gene is TRBV6-5, the J gene TRBJ2-2, with 9 bases matching TRBD2. The germline V gene has CDR1 MNHEY and CDR2 SVGAGI. The CDR3 runs to 16 residues. Trimming took 3 bases from V and 0 from J; bases not matched to a gene: 2. The chain's CDR3 is CASSYRGGANTGELFF. The DNA for the CDR3 is TGTGCCAGCAGTTATCGCGGGGGGGCGAACACCGGGGAGCTGTTTTTT.

In this sample, this clone turned up once. The chain employs TRBV14 and TRBJ2-5; possibly TRBD1 for D (6 bases). V lost 3 bases to trimming and J lost 2 bases, with 7 bases between them. Germline V gene data show CDR1 as SGHDN and CDR2 as FVKESK. This CDR3 has 13 amino acids. The CDR3 DNA reads as TGTGCCAGCAGCCATGGACAGCAAGAGACCCAGTACTTC. Translating gives CASSHGQQETQYF. The variable domain in full, with the rest retrieved from reference TRBV14 and TRBJ2-5, is EAGVTQFPSHSVIEKGQTVTLRCDPISGHDNLYWYRRVMGKEIKFLLHFVKESKQDESGMPNNRFLAERTGGTYSTLKVQPAELEDSGVYFCASSHGQQETQYFGPGTRLLVL.

This rearrangement joins TRBV5-8 to TRBJ1-5; a possible D gene is TRBD1 (5 bases). CDR1 is SGHTS, CDR2 YDEGEE, per germline. With 4 bases removed from V and 6 bases from J, the gap between germline ends came to 17 bases. The CDR3 spans 15 residues. CDR3 nucleotide sequence: TGTGCCAGCAGCATGGGGATCAGGGAATCTCAGCCCCAGCATTTT. Encoded protein: CASSMGIRESQPQHF.

The CDR3 region is CASSQGQVGHEQYF. The CDR3 nucleotides read TGCGCCAGCAGCCAGGGACAGGTCGGACACGAGCAGTACTTC. V usage is TRBV5-1 and J usage is TRBJ2-7; 8 bases fit TRBD1. Trimming at V came to 4 bases and at J to 5 bases, leaving 8 bases not matched to a gene. This CDR3 spans 14 amino acids. Germline V gene data show CDR1 as SGHRS and CDR2 as YFSETQ.

The chain carries TRBV6-1 and TRBJ2-7; D is possibly TRBD1 (6 bases). V lost 6 bases and J lost 7, with 19 bases in between. Germline V gene lookup returns CDR1 MNHNS and CDR2 SASEGT. This CDR3 has 14 amino acids. This CDR3 reads CASSEQGGEWEQYF. CDR3 bases: TGTGCCAGCAGCGAACAGGGCGGCGAGTGGGAGCAGTACTTC.

The rearrangement joins TRBV19 to TRBJ2-2; 7 bases are shared with TRBD2. Germline CDR1 and CDR2: LNHDA and SQIVND (reference sequence). The V and J ends lost 5 bases and 0 bases, in that order; junction bases with no gene match: 6. The CDR3 runs 16 residues. The CDR3 here is CASSPRGGTNTGELFF. The CDR3 bases are TGTGCCAGTAGTCCTCGGGGAGGGACGAACACCGGGGAGCTGTTTTTT.

This chain uses TRBV14 with TRBJ2-1, with D perhaps matching TRBD2 (6 bases). The V end lost 2 bases, the J end lost 0 bases, and 14 bases lay between the germline ends. Germline V gives CDR1 SGHDN, CDR2 FVKESK. The length of the CDR3 is 17 residues. The CDR3 DNA follows: TGTGCCAGCAGCCAACCACTAGCAAAGAGCTCCTACAATGAGCAGTTCTTC. This sequence encodes CASSQPLAKSSYNEQFF. The entire variable domain, with the rest obtained from reference TRBV14 and TRBJ2-1, is as follows: EAGVTQFPSHSVIEKGQTVTLRCDPISGHDNLYWYRRVMGKEIKFLLHFVKESKQDESGMPNNRFLAERTGGTYSTLKVQPAELEDSGVYFCASSQPLAKSSYNEQFFGPGTRLTVL.

The rearrangement joins TRBV27 to TRBJ2-7; weak D call: TRBD1 (6 bases). V dropped 4 bases and J dropped 6 bases, with 13 bases sitting between them. CDR1 is MNHEY, CDR2 SMNVEV, per germline (reference sequence). This CDR3 contains 13 residues. CDR3 amino acids: CASSSNRGGEQYF. CDR3 nucleotides: TGTGCCAGCAGTTCTAACAGAGGGGGCGAGCAGTACTTC.

This chain links TRBV5-1 with TRBJ1-4; D remains ambiguous. V lost 0 bases to trimming and J lost 8 bases, with 14 bases between them. Looked up from germline, CDR1 is SGHRS and CDR2 is YFSETQ. This CDR3 comprises 15 residues. CDR3 residues: CASSLVASSREKLFF. The CDR3 coding sequence is TGCGCCAGCAGCTTGGTGGCAAGCTCGCGGGAAAAACTGTTTTTT.

This chain uses TRBV14 with TRBJ1-3; D is ambiguous. Trimming pared 0 bases from V and 3 bases from J, leaving 6 bases between. This CDR3 has 14 residues. CDR1 and CDR2 from the germline V gene are SGHDN and FVKESK. The CDR3 bases are TGTGCCAGCAGCCAAGAGGCCGTTGGAAACACCATATATTTT. Its translation: CASSQEAVGNTIYF.

This chain joins TRBV9 and TRBJ2-7; no clear D. CDR3 length equals 15 residues. Germline loops: CDR1 SGDLS, CDR2 YYNGEE. V shed 0 bases and J shed 1 base, with 11 bases lying between them. The CDR3 sequence is CASSVGSVVSYEQYF. CDR3 DNA: TGTGCCAGCAGCGTAGGATCGGTTGTTTCCTACGAGCAGTACTTC.

This clone was recorded a few times. The chain joins TRBV19 to TRBJ1-5; TRBD1 aligns across 10 bases. Germline V gene data show CDR1 as LNHDA and CDR2 as SQIVND (reference sequence). V shed 3 bases and J 7 bases; nucleotides not matched to a gene: 6. This CDR3 has 15 residues. The CDR3 DNA is TGTGCCAGTAGTATCGGGACAGGGGTCGGGCAGCCCCAGCATTTT. This translates into CASSIGTGVGQPQHF. Full variable domain (outside the CDR3, taken from reference TRBV19 and TRBJ1-5): DGGITQSPKYLFRKEGQNVTLSCEQNLNHDAMYWYRQDPGQGLRLIYYSQIVNDFQKGDIAEGYSVSREKKESFPLTVTSAQKNPTAFYLCASSIGTGVGQPQHFGDGTRLSIL.

The V call is TRBV7-9, the J call TRBJ2-7, with TRBD2 matching 8 bases. The ends lost 2 bases at V and 1 base at J; junction bases unmatched: 7. The CDR3 runs 16 residues. Per germline, CDR1 SEHNR and CDR2 FQNEAQ (reference sequence). The DNA of the CDR3 is TGTGCCAGCAGCTTACTTACCGGCGGGGGGTCCTACGAGCAGTACTTC. This gives the protein CASSLLTGGGSYEQYF.

This chain uses TRBV19 with TRBJ2-7, with 7 bases identical to TRBD1. Germline V gene sequence: CDR1 LNHDA, CDR2 SQIVND (reference sequence). J lost 0 bases, V lost 5 bases, and 10 bases had no gene match. The CDR3 spans 16 residues. The CDR3, as DNA: TGTGCCAGTAGTTACGACAGGGATTCGAGCTCCTACGAGCAGTACTTC. Translated, it gives CASSYDRDSSSYEQYF. Variable domain in full (rest from reference TRBV19 and TRBJ2-7): DGGITQSPKYLFRKEGQNVTLSCEQNLNHDAMYWYRQDPGQGLRLIYYSQIVNDFQKGDIAEGYSVSREKKESFPLTVTSAQKNPTAFYLCASSYDRDSSSYEQYFGPGTRLTVT.

This sequence joins TRBV7-2 and TRBJ2-1; D is perhaps TRBD2 (5 bases). V was cut by 5 bases and J by 8 bases, with 10 bases left in between. This CDR3 contains 12 residues. In germline, CDR1 is SGHTA, CDR2 FQGNSA. For the CDR3, the DNA is TGTGCCAGCAGCACTAGTGGGGATGAGCAGTTCTTC. Amino acid sequence: CASSTSGDEQFF.

The rearrangement uses TRBV9 and TRBJ2-1; 9 bases map to TRBD2. The CDR3 contains 15 residues. The V gene's germline CDR1 is SGDLS and CDR2 YYNGEE. After removal of 3 bases from V and 6 bases from J, the junction contained 7 bases not matched to a gene. In DNA, the CDR3 is TGTGCCAGCAGCGCCCGCGGGGGGGCAAGCAATGAGCAGTTCTTC. Residues: CASSARGGASNEQFF.